Listed below are T cell receptor beta chains from one sample, sequenced in a study of response to subunit inactivated influenza vaccine. TCRdb re-analysed the RT-PCR reads in MiXCR, keeping a single row per CDR3 protein. This sample has about 540,000 distinct CDR3 sequences, with approximately 22% found just once. These same records also appear under a second study, on T cells expressing NK-cell markers.

The sample in question was CD4+ T cells sorted from PBMCs, obtained 11 to 12 days after vaccination. These receptors came from a man aged 45-65 years who received an inactivated influenza vaccine. CDR3s leave out the opening cysteine and the closing phenylalanine or tryptophan. Fields, in order: CDR3 protein, J gene, V gene.

ASSLHGTGGGYT | TRBJ1-2 | TRBV14
SVDRQTGPMEQY | TRBJ2-7 | TRBV29-1
ASSGRVLAGVRSSYNEQF | TRBJ2-1 | TRBV7-6
SAREEGNYGYT | TRBJ1-2 | TRBV20-1
ASSPQRGRTDTQY | TRBJ2-3 | TRBV18
ASSSGQEISTDTQY | TRBJ2-3 | TRBV7-9
ATSRAVVAGGEQF | TRBJ2-1 | TRBV15
ASSDGTRAF | TRBJ1-1 | TRBV6-4
AISEQTANYGYT | TRBJ1-2 | TRBV10-3
ASSPGGGENSPLH | TRBJ1-6 | TRBV18
ASSYPPGSGDTIY | TRBJ1-3 | TRBV12-3/TRBV12-4
ASSRHRGRNTDTQY | TRBJ2-3 | TRBV14
ASSTQQGSSYNEQF | TRBJ2-1 | TRBV5-1
ASSFAGRGHGGYT | TRBJ1-2 | TRBV12-3/TRBV12-4
ASSLIQSTEAF | TRBJ1-1 | TRBV5-1
ASSFLAGARTDTQY | TRBJ2-3 | TRBV7-2
ASSTNPGSSYEQY | TRBJ2-7 | TRBV7-2
SASRRGGEETQY | TRBJ2-5 | TRBV20-1
SGRLAGGETQY | TRBJ2-5 | TRBV29-1
AISQWTSGRESEQF | TRBJ2-1 | TRBV10-3
ASSQSGWGSNSPLH | TRBJ1-6 | TRBV4-3
SAEEGQGGAEAF | TRBJ1-1 | TRBV29-1
ASRAGTDTTDTQY | TRBJ2-3 | TRBV12-3/TRBV12-4
ASSQQGLRQPQH | TRBJ1-5 | TRBV6-2/TRBV6-3